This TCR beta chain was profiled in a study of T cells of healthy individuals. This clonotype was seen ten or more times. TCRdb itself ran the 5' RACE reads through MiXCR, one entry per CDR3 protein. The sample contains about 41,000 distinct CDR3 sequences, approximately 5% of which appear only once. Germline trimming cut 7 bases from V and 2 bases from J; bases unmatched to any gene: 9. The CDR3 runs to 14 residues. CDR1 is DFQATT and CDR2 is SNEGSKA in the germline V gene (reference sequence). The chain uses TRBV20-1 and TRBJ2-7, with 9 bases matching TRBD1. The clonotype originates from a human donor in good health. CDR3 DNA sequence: TGCAGTGGCGCCACAGGGGGCGAACCCTACGAGCAGTACTTC. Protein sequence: CSGATGGEPYEQYF.